This T cell receptor (beta chain) came from a study of PD-1 blockade in classical Hodgkin lymphoma. Overall study results and limits: Significantly greater TCR diversity emerged by C4D1 in CD4+ cells but not CD8+ cells. Baseline TCR diversity was reportedly lower in newly diagnosed patients than in healthy donors. It was reported as lower still in relapsed/refractory patients.

On this clone itself: Its specificity is unknown.

Here immunoSEQ multiplex PCR was the method, and the copy in TCRdb shows in-frame clones only, minus some. Of 100,000 or so clones in the sample, roughly 89% are singletons; the top ten hold about 7.1%. Germline CDR1 SGHTA, CDR2 FQGNSA. The CDR3 covers 14 residues. J lost 7 bases, V lost 8 bases, and 12 bases had no gene match. No patient escaped relapse after autologous stem cell transplantation, and brentuximab vedotin exposure varied. The chain carries TRBV7-2 and TRBJ2-7; 9 bases agree with TRBD2. This clonotype was sampled from a human donor with classical Hodgkin lymphoma. Sequencing was performed on peripheral blood mononuclear cells (PBMCs), taken before the second cycle of nivolumab. The CDR3 here is CASQWVAGGSEQYF. CDR3 DNA sequence: TGTGCCAGCCAATGGGTGGCGGGGGGGTCTGAGCAGTACTTC.